Sequencing of this T cell receptor (beta chain) was carried out in a study of response to subunit inactivated influenza vaccine. About this clonotype itself: The target antigen is unknown.

The CDR3 sequence is 17 residues long. In germline, CDR1 is MDHEN, CDR2 SYDVKM. V lost 6 bases, J lost 2 bases, and 8 bases stayed unmatched. MiXCR, applied by TCRdb to the RT-PCR reads, yields one record per CDR3 protein. Of approximately 680,000 distinct CDR3 sequences in the sample, approximately 15% were seen once. General study points: T cells newly recruited by each seasonal influenza vaccination are few, the authors suggested.

This sample comprised PBMCs from blood, obtained about 11 days after vaccination. This TCR derives from a man aged 50-60 years who received an inactivated influenza vaccine. The genes are TRBV28 and TRBJ2-6; 9 bases match TRBD2. CDR3 protein: CASSPGTSITGANVLTF. As DNA, the CDR3 is TGTGCCAGCAGCCCCGGGACTAGCATAACTGGGGCCAACGTCCTGACTTTC.